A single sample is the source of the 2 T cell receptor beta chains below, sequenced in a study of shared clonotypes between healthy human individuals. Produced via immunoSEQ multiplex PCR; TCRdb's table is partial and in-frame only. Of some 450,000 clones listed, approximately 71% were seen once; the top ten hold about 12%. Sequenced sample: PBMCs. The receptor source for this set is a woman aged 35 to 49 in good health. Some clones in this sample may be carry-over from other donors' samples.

This CDR3 reads CASSRWEREKLFF. The CDR3 coding sequence is TGTGCCAGTAGTAGGTGGGAACGAGAAAAACTGTTTTTT. The chain carries TRBV19 and TRBJ1-4; D is ambiguous. Trimming took 4 bases from V and 8 from J, leaving 11 bases between them. The CDR3 is 13 residues long. Germline CDR1 is LNHDA and CDR2 is SQIVND (reference sequence).

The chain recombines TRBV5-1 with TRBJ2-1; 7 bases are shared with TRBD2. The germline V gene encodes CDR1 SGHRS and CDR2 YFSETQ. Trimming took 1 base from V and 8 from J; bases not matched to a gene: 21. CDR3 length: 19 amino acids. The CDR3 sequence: CASSLTPHVRLVGGDEQFF. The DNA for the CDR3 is TGCGCCAGCAGCTTGACCCCACATGTACGGCTAGTTGGGGGGGATGAGCAGTTCTTC.